Given below is one TCR beta chain in context. These data are taken from a study of technical replicates of blood from a handful of donors. Data came from immunoSEQ multiplex PCR; TCRdb stores just in-frame clones and leaves some out. The table shows around 60,000 clones, with 80% to 95% occurring only once. V was trimmed by 3 bases and J by 4 bases, leaving 15 bases between them. This CDR3 spans 15 amino acids. Germline values: CDR1 ENHRY, CDR2 SYGVKD. The sequencing sample was made of PBMCs. The chain uses TRBV10-3 and TRBJ2-5, with D maybe TRBD1 (6 bases). The sequence came from a human donor in good health. Some clones in this sample may be carry-over from other donors' samples. In nucleotides, the CDR3 is TGTGCCATCAGTGAAGGCAGGGGAGTTGGAGAGACCCAGTACTTC. Translated: CAISEGRGVGETQYF.